This T cell receptor beta chain came from a study of T cells after yellow fever vaccination. Germline V CDR1 and CDR2: MDHEN, SYDVKM. V shed 5 bases, J shed 5 bases, and the junction held 10 bases outside the gene matches. CDR3 length: 15 residues. A single record per CDR3 protein comes from TCRdb applying MiXCR to the 5' RACE reads. The table records approximately 550,000 distinct CDR3 sequences, 13% of them present only once. Study-level points and caveats: Peaking on day 5 versus 15, the secondary response was faster but weaker.

With regard to this clonotype: Its antigen remains unidentified.

The input for sequencing was PBMCs, taken on the day of the yellow fever booster vaccination. The sequence came from a man aged 25-45 years who received the YFV17D yellow fever vaccine. V is TRBV28 and J is TRBJ2-7, with 9 nucleotides matching TRBD1. The CDR3 DNA is TGTGCCAGCAGTCTCCCGGGACAGGGAAGGGACGAGCAGTACTTC. It specifies CASSLPGQGRDEQYF.